The text below deals with one T cell receptor (beta chain). One junction end does not reproduce the germline sequence, and a read error may be involved. The data were obtained in a study of blood T cell repertoires in COVID-19. Study details: Researchers got acute and convalescent COVID-19 samples from the United States, Italy and Spain. From T cells, B-cell-depleted T cells, or PBMCs came the material, which was cDNA or gDNA.

In the original processing: For nucleated cells, counts were estimated from reference gene primer amplification. Method: immunoSEQ multiplex PCR; TCRdb's copy keeps in-frame clones and lacks some. V and J calls and clone size follow that table, whereas D and trimming were derived from the DNA. The sample consists of around 300,000 clones, approximately 85% of them appearing once. Per the germline V gene, CDR1 is GTSNPN and CDR2 is SVGIG (reference sequence). The CDR3 loop spans 14 amino acids. This TCR came from a woman in her seventies with acute or convalescent COVID-19. This chain joins TRBV30 and TRBJ2-3; a possible D gene is TRBD2 (7 bases). Sequencing used peripheral blood. Here the CDR3 DNA reads TGTGCCTGGCTGATCTCGGGGGGCACAAATACGCAGTATTTT. This encodes CAWLISGGTNTQYF. Filled out from reference TRBV30 and TRBJ2-3, the complete variable domain reads SQTIHQWPATLVQPVGSPLSLECTVEGTSNPNLYWYRQAAGRGLQLLFYSVGIGQISSEVPQNLSASRPQDRQFILSSKKLLLSDSGFYLCAWLISGGTNTQYFGPGTRLTVL.